This T cell receptor (beta chain) was observed in a study of T cells after posttransplantation cyclophosphamide. This clone was picked up many times. TCRdb's copy holds only in-frame clones and misses some; the assay was immunoSEQ multiplex PCR. In total the sample includes approximately 26,000 clones, none of them seen once. The receptor comes from a woman aged 45-60 years in good health, CMV-negative, and a related stem cell transplant donor. Source material: PBMCs.

CDR3 DNA: TGTGCCAGCACCCCGTACGGACAGGGTAGCTCACCCCTCCACTTT. Encoded protein: CASTPYGQGSSPLHF. The genes are TRBV25-1 and TRBJ1-6, with 8 bases that match TRBD1. This CDR3 is 15 amino acids long. The junction had 12 bases not matched to a gene; V was cut back by 7 bases and J by 10 bases. The V gene's germline CDR1 is MGHDK and CDR2 SYGVNS.